This TCR beta chain was retrieved from a study of blood T cell repertoires in COVID-19. Cohorts were determined from participant-reported clinical history. Trimming pared 2 bases from V and 4 bases from J, leaving 12 bases between. Germline CDR1 is SEHNR and CDR2 is FQNEAQ (reference sequence). This CDR3 contains 15 residues. The table lists this clone with a count of one. The method was immunoSEQ multiplex PCR; TCRdb's version includes in-frame clones alone and lacks a portion of them. Of 300,000 to 400,000 clones detected, 80% to 90% appear once; the ten largest clones hold about 1%. V is TRBV7-9 and J is TRBJ1-5, with a weak D call TRBD1 (6 bases). Sequenced: PBMCs or T cells enriched from blood (not recorded which). The sequence was collected from a man between 18 and 35 years old who had recovered from COVID-19. This chain's CDR3 is CASSLNGTSNQPQHF. CDR3 in DNA: TGTGCCAGCAGCTTAAACGGGACAAGTAATCAGCCCCAGCATTTT.